This is a list of T cell receptor beta chains from one sample in a study of T cell responses to AZD1222 COVID-19 vaccine. Libraries were prepared by immunoSEQ multiplex PCR; TCRdb keeps only in-frame clonotypes and omits some of them. Of over 150,000 clones in the sample, about 90% were seen once. Sequences were derived from peripheral blood, sampled on day 0 of MenACWY control vaccination. Receptors originate from an adult in good health. The CDR3 runs from the conserved cysteine through the conserved F or W. D genes are given only for firm matches. Some rows mark clone size as missing; the rest say once, few, many or name a class of expanded clone.

d_call	clone_size	j_call	v_call	cdr3_aa	cdr3_nt
NA	NA	TRBJ2-1	TRBV18	CASSPVRGGNEQFF	TGTGCCAGCTCACCAGTGAGGGGAGGCAATGAGCAGTTCTTC
TRBD1	NA	TRBJ2-1	TRBV5-6	CASSLPGQGSRFF	TGTGCCAGCAGCTTACCGGGACAGGGTTCTCGGTTCTTC
TRBD1	NA	TRBJ2-7	TRBV5-1	CASSYSTSGQGTGYEQYF	TGCGCCAGCAGCTACTCCACCTCGGGACAGGGGACCGGGTACGAGCAGTACTTC
NA	NA	TRBJ2-1	TRBV29-1	CSVETGFGEQFF	TGCAGCGTTGAAACAGGGTTCGGTGAGCAGTTCTTC
NA	NA	TRBJ1-2	TRBV6-5	CASNSLGGSYGYTF	TGTGCCAGCAACTCACTGGGGGGCAGCTATGGCTACACCTTC
TRBD1	NA	TRBJ1-6	TRBV28	CASSDDRGRISPLHF	TGTGCCAGCAGTGATGACAGGGGGCGCATCTCACCCCTCCACTTT
NA	NA	TRBJ1-6	TRBV5-1	CASSLDGRPDSPLHF	TGCGCCAGCAGCTTGGATGGGCGACCGGATTCACCCCTCCACTTT
NA	NA	TRBJ1-2	TRBV6-5	CASSYSKGGVYGYTF	TGTGCCAGCAGTTACTCGAAGGGCGGAGTCTATGGCTACACCTTC
TRBD1	NA	TRBJ1-2	TRBV10-1	CASSADRGYGYTF	TGCGCCAGCAGTGCGGACAGGGGCTATGGCTACACCTTC
NA	NA	TRBJ2-1	TRBV5-1	CASSLVSPWSSYNEQFF	TGCGCCAGCAGCTTAGTGTCTCCCTGGAGCTCCTACAATGAGCAGTTCTTC
NA	NA	TRBJ1-4	TRBV14	CASSFSNEKLFF	TGTGCCAGCAGCTTCTCCAATGAAAAACTGTTTTTT
NA	NA	TRBJ1-6	TRBV4-1	CASSNLVTGGGSPLHF	TGCGCCAGCAGCAATCTAGTGACAGGCGGGGGTTCACCCCTCCACTTT
TRBD1	NA	TRBJ2-5	TRBV5-6	CASSVVDREETQYF	TGTGCCAGCAGCGTGGTTGACAGGGAAGAGACCCAGTACTTC
NA	NA	TRBJ1-2	TRBV5-4	CASSQGGAVNYGYTF	TGTGCCAGCAGCCAGGGCGGGGCAGTCAACTATGGCTACACCTTC
TRBD2	NA	TRBJ2-5	TRBV19	CASSQGGETQYF	TGTGCCAGTAGCCAGGGAGGGGAGACCCAGTACTTC
TRBD2	NA	TRBJ2-1	TRBV6-2/TRBV6-3	CASSLAGGTYNEQFF	TGTGCCAGCAGTTTAGCGGGGGGAACCTACAATGAGCAGTTCTTC
NA	NA	TRBJ1-6	TRBV19	CASSLRGFSPLHF	TGTGCCAGTAGTCTCCGGGGCTTTTCACCCCTCCACTTT
TRBD2	NA	TRBJ2-5	TRBV3-1/TRBV3-2	CASSQGAGKKETQYF	TGTGCCAGCAGCCAAGGAGCGGGGAAAAAAGAGACCCAGTACTTC
NA	NA	TRBJ1-5	TRBV7-2	CASSDRISRPQHF	TGTGCCAGCAGCGACCGGATCAGCAGGCCCCAGCATTTT
TRBD1	NA	TRBJ1-2	TRBV10-3	CATLVWAKGASNYGYTF	TGTGCCACCCTCGTATGGGCGAAGGGGGCTTCTAACTATGGCTACACCTTC
TRBD1	NA	TRBJ1-1	TRBV18	CASSPLPGQGAEAFF	TGTGCCAGCTCACCACTACCGGGACAGGGGGCTGAAGCTTTCTTT
NA	once	TRBJ2-2	TRBV24-1	CATSDQGLSGELFF	TGTGCCACCAGTGACCAGGGACTTTCGGGGGAGCTGTTTTTT
TRBD1	NA	TRBJ1-1	TRBV6-6	CASREQGGLAFF	TGTGCCAGCAGAGAGCAGGGGGGGTTGGCTTTCTTT
NA	NA	TRBJ2-1	TRBV27	CASSLEMGRGNYNEQFF	TGTGCCAGCAGTTTAGAGATGGGGCGAGGGAACTACAATGAGCAGTTCTTC
NA	NA	TRBJ2-2	TRBV6-5	CASRLSRGTGELFF	TGTGCCAGCAGGCTTTCCAGGGGTACCGGGGAGCTGTTTTTT
NA	few	TRBJ2-1	TRBV24-1	CATSGSSPRLFF	TGTGCCACCAGTGGCTCCTCCCCTCGGCTGTTCTTC
NA	NA	TRBJ1-2	TRBV12-3/TRBV12-4	CATQTRDGYTF	TGTGCCACCCAGACGAGGGATGGCTACACCTTC
NA	NA	TRBJ2-1	TRBV6-2/TRBV6-3	CASSTGTLAYNEQFF	TGTGCCAGCAGTACCGGGACTCTGGCCTACAATGAGCAGTTCTTC
NA	NA	TRBJ2-3	TRBV7-9	CASSFDRHTDTQYF	TGTGCCAGCAGCTTCGACAGACACACAGATACGCAGTATTTT
NA	NA	TRBJ1-1	TRBV19	CASSFRPQGNTEAFF	TGTGCCAGTAGTTTTCGACCCCAAGGAAACACTGAAGCTTTCTTT
NA	NA	TRBJ1-2	TRBV4-3	CASSQDFYSYGYTF	TGCGCCAGCAGCCAAGATTTTTACAGTTATGGCTACACCTTC
NA	NA	TRBJ1-3	TRBV19	CASSRSIGLPPTFSGNTIYF	TGTGCCAGTAGTAGAAGTATCGGGCTCCCACCGACCTTCTCTGGAAACACCATATATTTT
TRBD2	NA	TRBJ2-7	TRBV5-1	CASSIIPGTSGSEQYF	TGCGCCAGCAGCATTATTCCGGGGACTAGCGGGAGCGAGCAGTACTTC
NA	NA	TRBJ1-3	TRBV18	CASSPARGGGNTIYF	TGTGCCAGCTCACCCGCCAGAGGGGGAGGAAACACCATATATTTT
NA	NA	TRBJ2-3	TRBV14	CASSFLGGKSTDTQYF	TGTGCCAGCAGTTTCCTGGGCGGGAAGAGCACAGATACGCAGTATTTT
NA	NA	TRBJ1-2	TRBV11-2	CASSLGQNYGYTF	TGTGCCAGCAGCTTAGGTCAGAACTATGGCTACACCTTC
NA	NA	TRBJ2-1	TRBV14	CASSALSSYNEQFF	TGTGCCAGCAGCGCCCTCAGCTCCTACAATGAGCAGTTCTTC
NA	NA	TRBJ2-3	TRBV6-1	CASGEAGRTDTQYF	TGTGCCAGCGGGGAAGCTGGAAGAACAGATACGCAGTATTTT
TRBD1	NA	TRBJ1-2	TRBV29-1	CSAGQDYGYTF	TGCAGCGCGGGACAGGACTATGGCTACACCTTC
NA	NA	TRBJ1-1	TRBV28	CASSLTPRNTEAFF	TGTGCCAGCAGTTTAACCCCCCGGAACACTGAAGCTTTCTTT
NA	NA	TRBJ1-2	TRBV5-1	CASRDGGNYGYTF	TGCGCCAGCAGAGATGGGGGCAACTATGGCTACACCTTC
TRBD2	NA	TRBJ2-7	TRBV7-3	CASTTRPTRGTRAGAYEQYF	TGTGCCAGCACCACCAGACCTACCCGGGGGACACGAGCGGGAGCCTACGAGCAGTACTTC
NA	NA	TRBJ1-6	TRBV7-9	CASSSERGSPLHF	TGTGCCAGCAGTTCTGAGCGAGGTTCACCCCTCCACTTT
NA	NA	TRBJ1-5	TRBV4-1	CASSPQTGWVQPQHF	TGCGCCAGCAGCCCACAAACAGGGTGGGTTCAGCCCCAGCATTTT
NA	NA	TRBJ2-2	TRBV5-1	CASSLKNGNTGELFF	TGCGCCAGCAGCTTGAAGAACGGGAACACCGGGGAGCTGTTTTTT
NA	NA	TRBJ1-5	TRBV7-8	CASSRSRLGSNQPQHF	TGTGCCAGCAGCCGGTCCAGGTTAGGTAGCAATCAGCCCCAGCATTTT
NA	NA	TRBJ1-5	TRBV25-1	CASNIRGPRRHSNQPQHF	TGTGCCAGCAACATCCGGGGGCCGCGGCGACATAGCAATCAGCCCCAGCATTTT
TRBD1	NA	TRBJ1-2	TRBV6-5	CASGEGTGNNYGYTF	TGTGCCAGCGGGGAGGGGACAGGGAATAACTATGGTTACACCTTC
TRBD1	NA	TRBJ2-1	TRBV2	CASRRDRGIHEQFF	TGTGCCAGCAGACGAGACAGGGGCATCCATGAGCAGTTCTTC
NA	NA	TRBJ2-5	TRBV7-9	CASSLASEETQYF	TGTGCCAGCAGCTTAGCGAGTGAAGAGACCCAGTACTTC
NA	once	TRBJ1-1	TRBV13	CASSPSFNTEAFF	TGTGCCAGCAGCCCCTCGTTCAACACTGAAGCTTTCTTT
TRBD1	NA	TRBJ1-2	TRBV5-1	CASSPDRGNYGYTF	TGCGCCAGCAGCCCGGACAGGGGCAACTATGGCTACACCTTC
NA	NA	TRBJ1-1	TRBV6-2/TRBV6-3	CASSKTQGPGTEAFF	TGTGCCAGCAGTAAAACGCAGGGTCCGGGCACTGAAGCTTTCTTT
NA	NA	TRBJ2-1	TRBV10-1	CASSTAGEQFF	TGCGCCAGCAGTACTGCGGGGGAGCAGTTCTTC